The sequence of this TCR beta chain was determined in a study of cytomegalovirus exposure and HLA in healthy donors. General study results and limits: TCR beta chains numbering 164 were designated cytomegalovirus-associated. What a later analysis reportedly showed was that an Asian-associated ancestry cluster had fewer N-insertions than the approximately 670-donor mean.

In this sample, this clone turned up once. The target antigen is unknown. PCR amplification relied on 60 Vbeta primers (plus 13 Jbeta primers). The assay was immunoSEQ multiplex PCR, and TCRdb's table has in-frame clones only and misses some. The sample lists some 220,000 clones, roughly 78% occurring once. The sequence was collected from a boy aged 10-17 years in good health and CMV-seronegative. The sequenced sample consisted of PBMCs.

The CDR3 nucleotides read TGTGCCTGGAGTGTAATTTGGACTAGATTATCCTACGAGCAGTACTTC. Translation: CAWSVIWTRLSYEQYF. The chain joins TRBV30 to TRBJ2-7; 7 bases map to TRBD2. After removal of 0 bases from V and 1 base from J, the junction contained 9 bases not matched to a gene. The length of the CDR3 is 16 residues. Germline CDR1 reads GTSNPN; CDR2 reads SVGIG (reference sequence).